A selection of T cell receptor beta chains follows, all from one sample in a study of blood T cell repertoires in COVID-19. Method: immunoSEQ multiplex PCR; TCRdb's copy keeps in-frame clones and lacks some. The sample has roughly 140,000 clones; 76% are singletons. Input material: peripheral blood. The receptors were gathered from a woman of 80 years or more with acute or convalescent COVID-19. The CDR3 runs from the conserved cysteine through the conserved F or W. D genes are given only for firm matches. Not every row has a clone size; where given, it reads once, few, many or a size class.

D gene,clone size,J gene,V gene,CDR3 protein,CDR3 DNA
TRBD1,NA,TRBJ2-5,TRBV27,CASRRNRGRWETQYF,TGTGCCAGCAGGCGAAACAGGGGGCGCTGGGAGACCCAGTACTTC
NA,NA,TRBJ2-2,TRBV27,CASSAWTDGSRELFF,TGTGCCAGCAGTGCGTGGACAGATGGGAGCCGGGAGCTGTTTTTT
TRBD2,NA,TRBJ2-2,TRBV12-3/TRBV12-4,CASSGAGPGELFF,TGTGCCAGCAGTGGAGCGGGACCCGGGGAGCTGTTTTTT
NA,NA,TRBJ1-2,TRBV10-3,CATGSGAYGYTF,TGTGCCACAGGGTCGGGCGCCTATGGCTACACCTTC
NA,NA,TRBJ2-4,TRBV19,CASSLTLPRAQSKNIQYF,TGTGCCAGTAGTTTGACCCTACCCAGGGCTCAGTCCAAAAACATTCAGTACTTC
TRBD1,NA,TRBJ2-7,TRBV19,CASSPPEGTGGYEQYF,TGTGCCAGTAGTCCCCCGGAGGGGACAGGGGGTTACGAGCAGTACTTC
TRBD1,few,TRBJ1-1,TRBV19,CASRTGTGPSEAFF,TGTGCCAGTCGAACCGGGACAGGACCTAGTGAAGCTTTCTTT
NA,NA,TRBJ1-1,TRBV29-1,CSVDTAFANTEAFF,TGCAGCGTTGATACTGCCTTTGCGAACACTGAAGCTTTCTTT
TRBD2,NA,TRBJ2-7,TRBV2,CASSQTTSGSGEQYF,TGTGCCAGCAGTCAAACGACTAGCGGGAGTGGCGAGCAGTACTTC
TRBD1,NA,TRBJ1-1,TRBV23-1,CASSQSTSGTEGGNTEAFF,TGCGCCAGCAGTCAATCAACTTCCGGGACAGAGGGAGGGAACACTGAAGCTTTCTTT
TRBD2,NA,TRBJ2-3,TRBV4-2,CASSQPLRTSGELATDTQYF,TGTGCCAGCAGCCAACCCCTTCGGACTAGCGGGGAGCTGGCCACAGATACGCAGTATTTT
TRBD1,few,TRBJ1-1,TRBV6-5,CASRPGGSLNTEAFF,TGTGCCAGCAGACCAGGGGGTTCGCTGAACACTGAAGCTTTCTTT
NA,NA,TRBJ1-1,TRBV7-8,CASSTSMNTEAFF,TGTGCCAGCAGCACTTCCATGAACACTGAAGCTTTCTTT
NA,once,TRBJ1-5,TRBV7-2,CASSLYGFNQPQHF,TGTGCCAGCAGCTTATATGGCTTCAATCAGCCCCAGCATTTT
NA,NA,TRBJ1-2,TRBV5-1,CASSFDSNYGYTF,TGCGCCAGCAGCTTCGACAGTAACTATGGCTACACCTTC
NA,NA,TRBJ1-3,TRBV18,CASSPPSRSRGNTIYF,TGTGCCAGCTCACCACCGTCCCGGAGCCGAGGAAACACCATATATTTT
TRBD2,few,TRBJ2-1,TRBV5-1,CASSLGLAGGLYNNEQFF,TGCGCCAGCAGCTTGGGCTTAGCGGGAGGGCTTTATAACAATGAGCAGTTCTTC
NA,NA,TRBJ2-5,TRBV2,CASSIQRQETQYF,TGTGCCAGCAGTATACAACGACAAGAGACCCAGTACTTC
NA,NA,TRBJ1-2,TRBV12-3/TRBV12-4,CASRNGYYGYTF,TGTGCCAGCAGGAACGGTTACTATGGCTACACCTTC
NA,NA,TRBJ2-1,TRBV5-8,CASTRGSDSYNEQFF,TGTGCCAGCACCAGGGGTTCCGACAGTTACAATGAGCAGTTCTTC
TRBD1,NA,TRBJ1-5,TRBV9,CASSGRDSLEPQHF,TGTGCCAGCAGCGGCCGGGACAGCCTCGAGCCCCAGCATTTT
TRBD2,NA,TRBJ2-5,TRBV24-1,CATSDLLKGTSGRWGETQYF,TGTGCCACCAGTGATTTGCTGAAAGGGACTAGCGGGAGGTGGGGTGAGACCCAGTACTTC
NA,NA,TRBJ1-1,TRBV7-3,CASSLQGVGTEAFF,TGTGCCAGCAGCTTACAAGGGGTTGGCACTGAAGCTTTCTTT
TRBD1,NA,TRBJ2-4,TRBV3-1/TRBV3-2,CASSQTGEYKNIQYF,TGTGCCAGCAGCCAGACAGGGGAGTACAAAAACATTCAGTACTTC
TRBD1,once,TRBJ1-2,TRBV28,CASSLGTGGLGYTF,TGTGCCAGCAGTTTGGGGACAGGGGGGCTTGGCTACACCTTC
TRBD2,NA,TRBJ2-6,TRBV3-1/TRBV3-2,CASSQDLLAGVGGANVLTF,TGTGCCAGCAGCCAAGATCTACTAGCGGGAGTCGGTGGGGCCAACGTCCTGACTTTC
TRBD1,NA,TRBJ1-2,TRBV2,CASRTGGAGDYGYTF,TGTGCCAGCAGGACAGGGGGCGCAGGGGACTATGGCTACACCTTC
TRBD1,NA,TRBJ1-1,TRBV29-1,CSVERQGAEAFF,TGCAGCGTAGAAAGACAGGGGGCTGAAGCTTTCTTT
TRBD1,NA,TRBJ2-7,TRBV6-6,CASSPGQGDGEQYF,TGTGCCAGCAGTCCCGGACAGGGGGACGGCGAGCAGTACTTC